The 8 T cell receptor beta chains given below trace back to one sample, sequenced in a study of cytomegalovirus exposure and HLA in healthy donors. PCR employed 60 Vbeta and 13 Jbeta primers. The protocol was immunoSEQ multiplex PCR, while the TCRdb copy is restricted to in-frame clones and leaves out a portion. Among about 180,000 clones listed, approximately 88% were seen once. The source material was PBMCs. These receptors were obtained from a young man in good health and CMV-seronegative.

This chain joins TRBV7-9 and TRBJ1-2; the D is unclear. From germline, CDR1 is SEHNR and CDR2 FQNEAQ (reference sequence). This CDR3 has 15 residues. Between the trimmed V and J ends, which lost 1 base and 3 bases, there was a span of 12 bases. CDR3 region: CASSLEASGYYGYTF. In DNA, the CDR3 is TGTGCCAGCAGCTTAGAGGCCAGCGGCTACTATGGCTACACCTTC.

V is TRBV15 and J is TRBJ1-4, with 12 nucleotides matching TRBD1. V was clipped by 3 bases and J by 8 bases; unmatched bases: 7. Germline V CDR1 and CDR2: LNHNV, YYDKDF (reference sequence). The CDR3 consists of 16 residues. The CDR3 loop reads CATSSGDRGLREKLFF. The CDR3 DNA sequence: TGTGCCACCAGCAGCGGGGACAGGGGGCTACGGGAAAAACTGTTTTTT. Looking up the rest from reference TRBV15 and TRBJ1-4 gives the full variable domain: DAMVIQNPRYQVTQFGKPVTLSCSQTLNHNVMYWYQQKSSQAPKLLFHYYDKDFNNEADTPDNFQSRRPNTSFCFLDIRSPGLGDTAMYLCATSSGDRGLREKLFFGSGTQLSVL.

The rearrangement uses TRBV6-4 and TRBJ1-1; 8 bases agree with TRBD1. With 0 bases clipped from V and 6 bases from J, the junction kept 9 bases outside the gene matches. The CDR3 has 16 amino acids. Germline V gene sequence: CDR1 MRHNA, CDR2 SNTAGT. The CDR3 nucleotides read TGTGCCAGCAGTGACTCCCACGGCCAGGGGGCCGCTGAAGCTTTCTTT. It translates to CASSDSHGQGAAEAFF.

The J gene is TRBJ2-5, the V gene TRBV19, with D possibly TRBD1 on 6 matching bases. V lost 1 base to trimming and J lost 1 base, with 13 bases between them. The CDR3 is made up of 16 amino acids. CDR1 is LNHDA and CDR2 is SQIVND in the germline V gene (reference sequence). DNA of the CDR3: TGTGCCAGTAGTATAGGGGGTGGGACACTCCAAGAGACCCAGTACTTC. Translating it yields CASSIGGGTLQETQYF.

The chain joins TRBV6-6 to TRBJ1-1; perhaps TRBD1 as D (6 bases). The CDR3 loop spans 12 amino acids. Germline CDR1 reads MNHNY; CDR2 reads SVGAGI (reference sequence). The CDR3 DNA reads as TGTGCAACCCAGACAGGAAACACTGAAGCTTTCTTT. Its protein product is CATQTGNTEAFF.

The chain is built from TRBV18 and TRBJ1-6; 7 bases map to TRBD1. Germline CDR1 KGHSH, CDR2 LQKENI. This CDR3 contains 14 residues. J lost 4 bases, V lost 3 bases, and 0 bases had no gene match. The CDR3 bases are TGTGCCAGCTCACCGGGACAGTATAATTCACCCCTCCACTTT. It yields the protein CASSPGQYNSPLHF.

This chain uses TRBV2 with TRBJ2-1, with a tentative D call TRBD2 (6 bases). Trimming took off 6 bases at V and 6 bases at J, with 12 bases between the two ends. Germline lookup yields CDR1 SNHLY and CDR2 FYNNEI. The CDR3 runs to 13 residues. CDR3 nucleotides: TGTGCCAGCAGGGGGACTTTCTTCAATGAGCAGTTCTTC. It is translated as CASRGTFFNEQFF.

This clone was seen a handful of times. The chain is built from TRBV5-1 and TRBJ2-7; 10 bases are a match to TRBD2. The CDR3 totals 14 residues. Germline trimming cut 6 bases from V and 6 bases from J; bases unmatched to any gene: 9. CDR1 is SGHRS and CDR2 is YFSETQ in the germline V gene. CDR3 coding DNA: TGCGCCAGCACTAGCGGGGGATCGGCACGCGAGCAGTACTTC. It specifies CASTSGGSAREQYF.